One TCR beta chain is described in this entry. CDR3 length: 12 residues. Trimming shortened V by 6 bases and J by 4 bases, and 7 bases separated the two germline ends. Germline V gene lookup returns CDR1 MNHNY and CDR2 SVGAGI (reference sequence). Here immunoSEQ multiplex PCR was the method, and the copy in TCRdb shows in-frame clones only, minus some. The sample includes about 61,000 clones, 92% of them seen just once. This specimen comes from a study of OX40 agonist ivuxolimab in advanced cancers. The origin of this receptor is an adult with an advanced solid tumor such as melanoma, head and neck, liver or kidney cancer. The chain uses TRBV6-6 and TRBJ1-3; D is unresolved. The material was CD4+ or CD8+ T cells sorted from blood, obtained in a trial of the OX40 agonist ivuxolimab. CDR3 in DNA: TGTGCCAGCAGACCCTTCGGAAACACCATATATTTT. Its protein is CASRPFGNTIYF.